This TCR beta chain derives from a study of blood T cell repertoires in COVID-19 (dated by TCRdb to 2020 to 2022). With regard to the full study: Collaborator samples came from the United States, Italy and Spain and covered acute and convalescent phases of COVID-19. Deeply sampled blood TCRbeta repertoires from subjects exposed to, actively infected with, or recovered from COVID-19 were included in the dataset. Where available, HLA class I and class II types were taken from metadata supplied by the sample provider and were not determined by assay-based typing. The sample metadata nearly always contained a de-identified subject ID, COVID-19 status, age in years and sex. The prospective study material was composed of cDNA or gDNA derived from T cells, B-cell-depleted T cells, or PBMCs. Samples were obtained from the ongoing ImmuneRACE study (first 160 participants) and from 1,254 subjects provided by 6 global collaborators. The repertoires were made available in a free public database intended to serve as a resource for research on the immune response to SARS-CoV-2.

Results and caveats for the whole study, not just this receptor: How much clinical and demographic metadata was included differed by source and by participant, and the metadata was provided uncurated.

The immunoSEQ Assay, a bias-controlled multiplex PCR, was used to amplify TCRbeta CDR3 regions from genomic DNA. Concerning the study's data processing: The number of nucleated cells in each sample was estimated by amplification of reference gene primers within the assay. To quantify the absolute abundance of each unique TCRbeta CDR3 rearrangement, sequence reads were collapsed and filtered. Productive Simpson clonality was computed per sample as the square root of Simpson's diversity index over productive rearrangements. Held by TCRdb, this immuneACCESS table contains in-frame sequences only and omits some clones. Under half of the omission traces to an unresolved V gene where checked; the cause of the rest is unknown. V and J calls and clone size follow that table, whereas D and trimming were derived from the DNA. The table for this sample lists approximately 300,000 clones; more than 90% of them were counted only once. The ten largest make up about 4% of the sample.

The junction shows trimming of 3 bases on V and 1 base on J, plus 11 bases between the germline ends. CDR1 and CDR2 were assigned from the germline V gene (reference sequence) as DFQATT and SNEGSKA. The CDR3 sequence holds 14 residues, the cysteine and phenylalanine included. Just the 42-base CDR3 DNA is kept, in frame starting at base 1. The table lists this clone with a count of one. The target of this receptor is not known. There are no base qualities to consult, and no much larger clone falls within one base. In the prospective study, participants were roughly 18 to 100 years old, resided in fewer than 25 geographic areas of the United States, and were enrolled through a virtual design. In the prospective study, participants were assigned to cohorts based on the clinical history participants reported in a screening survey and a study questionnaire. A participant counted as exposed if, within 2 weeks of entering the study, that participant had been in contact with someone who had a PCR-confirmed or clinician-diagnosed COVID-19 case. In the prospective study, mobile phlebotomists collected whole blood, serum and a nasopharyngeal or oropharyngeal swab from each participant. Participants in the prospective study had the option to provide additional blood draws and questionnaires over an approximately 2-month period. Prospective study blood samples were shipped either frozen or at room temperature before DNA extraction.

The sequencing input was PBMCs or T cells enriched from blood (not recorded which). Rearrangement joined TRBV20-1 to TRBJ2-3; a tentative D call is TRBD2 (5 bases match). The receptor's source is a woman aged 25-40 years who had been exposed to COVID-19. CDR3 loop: CSASRGAGTDTQYF. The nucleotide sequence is TGCAGTGCTAGTCGTGGAGCGGGCACAGATACGCAGTATTTT.